These T cell receptor beta chains were read from a single sample in a study of response to subunit inactivated influenza vaccine. TCRdb re-called the RT-PCR reads with MiXCR, one entry per CDR3 protein. The repertoire has hundreds of thousands of distinct CDR3 sequences, under 9% of them found once; the top ten carry roughly 13%. The sequencing used PBMCs from blood, collected about 24 months after vaccination. These receptors originate from a man aged 45 to 70 who received an inactivated influenza vaccine. Both conserved end residues are part of each CDR3. Fields, in order: V gene, D gene, J gene, clone size, CDR3 DNA, CDR3 protein. A D gene is named only where the DNA matches it firmly. Expanded clones get a size class; other rows say once, few or many, or leave the size out.

TRBV7-9	NA	TRBJ1-1	many	TGTGCCAGCAGCGAAGGAACCGGGCCGCCGGGCACTGAAGCTTTCTTT	CASSEGTGPPGTEAFF
TRBV5-1	NA	TRBJ2-5	few	TGCGCCAGCAGCTTGTTAGGGGCAGCTCAAGAGACCCAGTACTTC	CASSLLGAAQETQYF
TRBV28	TRBD2	TRBJ2-1	few	TGTGCCAGCAGTTTAGGGCTAGCGGGAGGATTCAATGAGCAGTTCTTC	CASSLGLAGGFNEQFF
TRBV20-1	TRBD2	TRBJ2-1	few	TGCAGTGCCCAACTAGCGGGCTCCTACAATGAGCAGTTCTTC	CSAQLAGSYNEQFF
TRBV12-3/TRBV12-4	NA	TRBJ1-1	NA	TGTGCCAGCAGTTTAGGGTCGTTCCAAGCTTTCTTT	CASSLGSFQAFF
TRBV7-2	TRBD2	TRBJ2-7	few	TGTGCCAGCCAGGGAGGGGTCTCCTCCTACGAGCAGTACTTC	CASQGGVSSYEQYF
TRBV4-1	NA	TRBJ2-3	many	TGCGCCAGCAGCCAAGACTCATCAGGGGAAGGACGAGATACGCAGTATTTT	CASSQDSSGEGRDTQYF
TRBV2	TRBD2	TRBJ2-7	few	TGTGCCAGCACGGGACTAGCGGGAGAATACGAGCAGTACTTC	CASTGLAGEYEQYF
TRBV5-1	NA	TRBJ2-1	NA	TGCGCCAGCAGCGGACAAGCAGCTGAGCAGTTCTTC	CASSGQAAEQFF
TRBV7-2	TRBD2	TRBJ2-7	NA	TGTGCCAGCAGCAGTAAGCGGGGCTCCTACGAGCAGTACTTC	CASSSKRGSYEQYF
TRBV12-3/TRBV12-4	NA	TRBJ1-4	NA	TGTGCCAGCAGTTTTTCCGGGTTGGTAAAACTGTTTTTT	CASSFSGLVKLFF
TRBV5-6	NA	TRBJ2-2	NA	TGTGCCAGCAGCACCGCGTCCGGGGTCCCCGGGGAGCTGTTTTTT	CASSTASGVPGELFF
TRBV5-1	TRBD2	TRBJ2-1	NA	TGCGCCAGCAGCTTGCTGGGCGGGGGGAATGAGCAGTTCTTC	CASSLLGGGNEQFF
TRBV12-3/TRBV12-4	NA	TRBJ2-5	NA	TGTGCCAGCAGTTTCCGGCAGCGGCAAGAGACCCAGTACTTC	CASSFRQRQETQYF
TRBV29-1	NA	TRBJ1-1	NA	TGCAGCGTTGAAGGACTATCGACAGGTATTACTGAAGCTTTCTTT	CSVEGLSTGITEAFF
TRBV2	NA	TRBJ1-6	once	TGTGCCAGCACCACGACAGACTATAATTCACCCCTCCACTTT	CASTTTDYNSPLHF
TRBV5-1	NA	TRBJ1-1	many	TGCGCCAGCAGCTCAGGGTTAACTGAAGCTTTCTTT	CASSSGLTEAFF
TRBV20-1	TRBD1	TRBJ1-1	many	TGCAGTGCCCCCGAGGGACAGGGGGCTTCGAACACTGAAGCTTTCTTT	CSAPEGQGASNTEAFF
TRBV5-1	NA	TRBJ2-1	NA	TGCGCCAGCAGCTTGTTACTAGCAGGCTCCTACAATGAGCAGTTCTTC	CASSLLLAGSYNEQFF
TRBV7-7	NA	TRBJ1-4	few	TGTGCTAGCAGCTTAAATCAGCGTGAAAAACTGTTTTTT	CASSLNQREKLFF
TRBV14	NA	TRBJ2-2	many	TGTGCCAGCAGCCAAGTGACAGGCACCGGGGAGCTGTTTTTT	CASSQVTGTGELFF
TRBV29-1	NA	TRBJ2-7	many	TGCAGCGTCAACCGAGCGGGTGAGCAGTACTTC	CSVNRAGEQYF
TRBV5-1	NA	TRBJ2-6	NA	TGCGCCAGCAGCTTGGCCGGAGGACGGATTCTCTCTGGGGCCAACGTCCTGACTTTC	CASSLAGGRILSGANVLTF
TRBV11-1	NA	TRBJ2-1	few	TGTGCCAGCAGCTCCACGAAGATCCGTACCAGCTCCTACAATGAGCAGTTCTTC	CASSSTKIRTSSYNEQFF
TRBV6-1	NA	TRBJ1-1	few	TGTGCCAGCAGTGAAGCTCATCTCAGGGTTAACACTGAAGCTTTCTTT	CASSEAHLRVNTEAFF
TRBV10-2	TRBD1	TRBJ2-7	many	TGCGCCAGCAGTATAACAGGGGGTAGGGACGAGCAGTACTTC	CASSITGGRDEQYF
TRBV27	NA	TRBJ2-7	many	TGTGCCAGCAGTAAGATTGGGTTGAGAGGGGCCCGAATACCCTCCTACGAGCAGTACTTC	CASSKIGLRGARIPSYEQYF
TRBV3-1	NA	TRBJ1-2	few	TGTGCCAGCAGCCCGACAGGAAGATATGGCTACACCTTC	CASSPTGRYGYTF
TRBV29-1	NA	TRBJ1-2	many	TGCAGCGTTGATCGGGACAAGAGCTATGGCTACACCTTC	CSVDRDKSYGYTF
TRBV5-1	NA	TRBJ2-2	NA	TGCGCCAGCAGCCCTGGATCCATGAACACCGGGGAGCTGTTTTTT	CASSPGSMNTGELFF
TRBV10-3	TRBD1	TRBJ1-2	NA	TGTGCCATCCGCGGGACAGGGGACACCCATGGCTACACCTTC	CAIRGTGDTHGYTF
TRBV27	TRBD1	TRBJ2-3	NA	TGTGCCAGCAGTTTATCTGCAGGGGGCCGAGATACGCAGTATTTT	CASSLSAGGRDTQYF
TRBV19	NA	TRBJ1-5	many	TGTGCCAGTAGTATTGGGTCCCAGCCCCAGCATTTT	CASSIGSQPQHF
TRBV24-1	NA	TRBJ2-7	NA	TGTGCCACCAGTGATGGGCCTAGCTCCGAGCAGTACTTC	CATSDGPSSEQYF
TRBV28	NA	TRBJ2-3	many	TGTGCCAGCAGGGAGGGGAGTGGCACAGATACGCAGTATTTT	CASREGSGTDTQYF
TRBV10-3	TRBD2	TRBJ2-3	NA	TGTGCCATCAGCAATAGCGGGGGGGAGTATACGCAGTATTTT	CAISNSGGEYTQYF
TRBV10-3	NA	TRBJ2-7	NA	TGTGCCATCAGTGAGGACAATAAATACGAGCAGTACTTC	CAISEDNKYEQYF
TRBV20-1	TRBD1	TRBJ1-1	few	TGCAGTGCGGGCAGGGGGCAGAACACTGAAGCTTTCTTT	CSAGRGQNTEAFF
TRBV20-1	TRBD2	TRBJ2-7	few	TGCAGTGCTAGGCCCGGACTAGCGGGAGAGGTGCAGTACTTC	CSARPGLAGEVQYF
TRBV6-5	NA	TRBJ1-5	NA	TGTGCCAGCAGTTCCGACGGCACAAATCAGCCCCAGCATTTT	CASSSDGTNQPQHF
TRBV7-2	NA	TRBJ2-2	NA	TGTGCCAGCAGCTTATGGTCTTCCGGGGAGCTGTTTTTT	CASSLWSSGELFF
TRBV2	NA	TRBJ1-2	few	TGTGCCAGCAGTGAAGAAAGCATAAACTATGGCTACACCTTC	CASSEESINYGYTF
TRBV5-1	NA	TRBJ2-2	few	TGCGCCAGCAGCTTGGGACAGCAGAACACCGGGGAGCTGTTTTTT	CASSLGQQNTGELFF
TRBV5-4	TRBD1	TRBJ2-5	few	TGTGCCAGCAGCGACGGGACAGCCTCAACTGGGGAGACCCAGTACTTC	CASSDGTASTGETQYF
TRBV4-3	NA	TRBJ1-1	NA	TGCGCCAGCAGCCAAGAACCCAGGGTTCACACTGAAGCTTTCTTT	CASSQEPRVHTEAFF
TRBV15	TRBD1	TRBJ1-2	NA	TGTGCCACCAGCAGAGCACCGGGGGCAGGGGGAGCTAACTATGGCTACACCTTC	CATSRAPGAGGANYGYTF
TRBV7-2	NA	TRBJ2-3	few	TGTGCCAGCAGCTTAGCCGCGAGAGATACGCAGTATTTT	CASSLAARDTQYF
TRBV27	TRBD1	TRBJ2-7	NA	TGTGCCAGCAGTTCGCTACGGACAGGGGAGTACGAGCAGTACTTC	CASSSLRTGEYEQYF